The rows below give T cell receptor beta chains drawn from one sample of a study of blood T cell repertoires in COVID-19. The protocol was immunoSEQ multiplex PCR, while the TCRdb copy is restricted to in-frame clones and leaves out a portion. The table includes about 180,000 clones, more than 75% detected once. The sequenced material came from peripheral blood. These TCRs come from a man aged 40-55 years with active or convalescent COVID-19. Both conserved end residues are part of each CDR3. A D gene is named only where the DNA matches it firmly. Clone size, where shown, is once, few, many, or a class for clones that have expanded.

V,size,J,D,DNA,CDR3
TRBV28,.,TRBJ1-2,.,TGTGCCAGCTCGAAGGGGCGAGATAACTATGGCTACACCTTC,CASSKGRDNYGYTF
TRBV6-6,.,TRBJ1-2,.,TGTGCCAGCAGTTACTCCGGGAGCACTAACTATGGCTACACCTTC,CASSYSGSTNYGYTF
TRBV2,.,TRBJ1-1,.,TGTGCCAGCACCCGGGGGGCAAGTGAAGCTTTCTTT,CASTRGASEAFF
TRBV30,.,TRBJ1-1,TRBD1,TGTGCCTGGGGGACAGGGCCAGGCACTGAAGCTTTCTTT,CAWGTGPGTEAFF
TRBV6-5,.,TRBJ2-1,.,TGTGCCAGCAGTTACTCGAGGGAGATCAATGAGCAGTTCTTC,CASSYSREINEQFF
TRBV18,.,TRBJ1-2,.,TGTGCCAGCTCTCCGCTAGGCAGCTCTAACTATGGCTACACCTTC,CASSPLGSSNYGYTF
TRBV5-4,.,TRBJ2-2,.,TGTGCCGCCAAGCCAGGGAACACCGGGGAGCTGTTTTTT,CAAKPGNTGELFF
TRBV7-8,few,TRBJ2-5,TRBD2,TGTGCCAGCAGCTTAGGAGCGGGGGCCGGAGAGACCCAGTACTTC,CASSLGAGAGETQYF
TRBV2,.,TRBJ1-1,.,TGTGCCAGCAGCCTACTCAGCGGAGCTTTCTTT,CASSLLSGAFF
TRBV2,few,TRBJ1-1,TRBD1,TGTGCCAGCAGAGAAAGAACAGGGGGCTTCACTGAAGCTTTCTTT,CASRERTGGFTEAFF
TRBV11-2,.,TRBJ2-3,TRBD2,TGTGCCAGCAGACCAGGGACTAGCGGAAGCACAGATACGCAGTATTTT,CASRPGTSGSTDTQYF
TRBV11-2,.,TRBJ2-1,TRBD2,TGTGCCAGCAGCCTTCGACTAGCGGGGGGGCCGGGTGCTGAGCAGTTCTTC,CASSLRLAGGPGAEQFF
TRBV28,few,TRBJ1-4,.,TGTGCCAGCAGTCTTTGGGGCCCTAGACAGGCCCGTAATGAAAAACTGTTTTTT,CASSLWGPRQARNEKLFF
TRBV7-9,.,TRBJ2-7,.,TGTGCCAGCAGCTCAGTGATCTACGAGCAGTACTTC,CASSSVIYEQYF
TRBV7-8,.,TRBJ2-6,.,TGTGCCAGCCGTAGCTCCTCTGGGGCCAACGTCCTGACTTTC,CASRSSSGANVLTF
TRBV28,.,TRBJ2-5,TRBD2,TGTGCCAGCATCGATTCCATGGGACTAGCGGGGGGGCGAGCGTTCGAGACCCAGTACTTC,CASIDSMGLAGGRAFETQYF
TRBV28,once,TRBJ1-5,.,TGTGCCAGCAGTTTTAATCACAGGCGGCGGAGCAATCAGCCCCAGCATTTT,CASSFNHRRRSNQPQHF
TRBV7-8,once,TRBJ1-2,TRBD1,TGTGCCAGCAGCTCGGACAGGCCCTATGGCTACACCTTC,CASSSDRPYGYTF
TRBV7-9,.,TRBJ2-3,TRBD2,TGTGCCAGCAGCCCTCGGGGCGGGGGAGATACGCAGTATTTT,CASSPRGGGDTQYF
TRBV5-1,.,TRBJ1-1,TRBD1,TGCGCCAGCAGCTCCCAGGGGGAGAACACTGAAGCTTTCTTT,CASSSQGENTEAFF
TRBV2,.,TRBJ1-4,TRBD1,TGTGCCAGCAGCGATCCGGGACAGGGGGCAAGTGAAAAACTGTTTTTT,CASSDPGQGASEKLFF
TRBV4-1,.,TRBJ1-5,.,TGCGCCAGCAGCCCCACCCCCGCCCGGGATCAGCCCCAGCATTTT,CASSPTPARDQPQHF
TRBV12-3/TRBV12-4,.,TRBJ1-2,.,TGTGCCAGCAGCCGGACAAAAGGGTATGGCTACACCTTC,CASSRTKGYGYTF
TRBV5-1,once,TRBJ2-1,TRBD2,TGCGCCAGCAGCTTCGGGGGAGGGTACAATGAGCAGTTCTTC,CASSFGGGYNEQFF